These 23 T cell receptor beta chains were all obtained from the same sample, sequenced in a study of blood T cell repertoires in COVID-19. The assay was immunoSEQ multiplex PCR, and TCRdb's table has in-frame clones only and misses some. The profile covers about 180,000 clones, with around 89% appearing a single time and about 4.1% taken by the ten largest. Sequences were obtained from peripheral blood. These receptors came from a woman aged 25 to 39 with acute or convalescent COVID-19.

This clone was seen a few times. The gene calls are TRBV5-6 and TRBJ1-3, with 9 bases that match TRBD1. Germline CDR1 and CDR2: SGHDT and YYEEEE. V was clipped by 8 bases and J by 2 bases; unmatched bases: 2. The CDR3 extends over 13 amino acids. The CDR3: CASGTGPGNTIYF. The DNA for the CDR3 is TGTGCCAGTGGGACAGGGCCTGGAAACACCATATATTTT.

The V and J genes are TRBV19 and TRBJ2-2, with TRBD2 as a possible D gene (6 bases). V was trimmed by 4 bases and J by 4 bases, leaving 10 bases between them. This CDR3 has 14 residues. Per germline, CDR1 LNHDA and CDR2 SQIVND (reference sequence). In DNA, the CDR3 is TGTGCCAGTAGTAAGGCGGGAACCACCGGGGAGCTGTTTTTT. This sequence encodes CASSKAGTTGELFF.

This rearrangement joins TRBV30 to TRBJ1-4; tentative D call: TRBD1 (5 bases). The germline CDR1 and CDR2 sequences are GTSNPN and SVGIG (reference sequence). The CDR3 spans 13 residues. Deletions cut 4 bases from V and 6 bases from J, with 12 bases between. The CDR3 nucleotides read TGTGCCTGGACACCAGGACAAGATGAAAAACTGTTTTTT. Translated, it gives CAWTPGQDEKLFF.

The chain combines TRBV18 with TRBJ2-3, with 7 bases aligning to TRBD1. This CDR3 region has 14 residues. Germline assignment: CDR1 KGHSH and CDR2 LQKENI. The V and J ends lost 3 bases and 5 bases, in that order; junction bases with no gene match: 5. In DNA, the CDR3 is TGTGCCAGCTCACCGACAGGGAAGCAAGATACGCAGTATTTT. As protein: CASSPTGKQDTQYF.

This clone was counted once. The rearrangement uses TRBV11-2 and TRBJ2-1, with 16 nucleotides matching TRBD2. The CDR3 contains 17 residues. The J segment lost 6 bases and the V segment lost 8 bases, leaving 10 bases of the junction unmatched. The germline V gene encodes CDR1 SGHAT and CDR2 FQNNGV. CDR3 bases: TGTGCCAGCGGGGAAGCGGGACTAGCGGGAGGGCCCAATGAGCAGTTCTTC. This codes for CASGEAGLAGGPNEQFF.

The chain recombines TRBV12-3 or TRBV12-4 with TRBJ2-1; the D is unclear. This CDR3 contains 13 residues. Trimming took 6 bases from V and 0 from J, leaving 6 bases between them. The CDR3 region is CASRLSSYNEQFF. Written as DNA, the CDR3 is TGTGCCAGCAGGTTGAGCTCCTACAATGAGCAGTTCTTC.

The chain uses TRBV6-4 and TRBJ2-3, with D possibly matching TRBD2 (5 bases). V was shortened by 0 bases and J by 2 bases, with 12 bases between the two germline ends. The CDR3 contains 16 residues. CDR1 is MRHNA, CDR2 SNTAGT, per germline. The DNA of the CDR3 is TGTGCCAGCAGTGACTCTATGACGGGGTCCACAGATACGCAGTATTTT. This gives the protein CASSDSMTGSTDTQYF.

The rearrangement joins TRBV6-5 to TRBJ1-1, with D unclear. This CDR3 spans 12 amino acids. V was cut by 6 bases and J by 1 base, with 6 bases left in between. Germline V gene lookup returns CDR1 MNHEY and CDR2 SVGAGI. The CDR3 region has the DNA TGTGCCAGCAGGAGGGCGAACACTGAAGCTTTCTTT. It encodes CASRRANTEAFF.

The rearrangement uses TRBV5-1 and TRBJ2-3; D might be TRBD2 (6 bases). There are 14 residues in the CDR3. V lost 5 bases and J lost 0, with 10 bases in between. Per the germline V gene, CDR1 is SGHRS and CDR2 is YFSETQ. The CDR3 nucleotides are TGCGCCAGCAGTCGGGCGGGAAGCACAGATACGCAGTATTTT. Protein sequence: CASSRAGSTDTQYF.

J is TRBJ2-6 and V is TRBV5-1; 9 nucleotides line up with TRBD1. CDR1 and CDR2 from the germline V gene are SGHRS and YFSETQ. The junction had 3 bases not matched to a gene; V was cut back by 4 bases and J by 4 bases. The CDR3 has 15 amino acids. CDR3 in DNA: TGCGCCAGCAGCCCAGGGACAGGGGGGGCCAACGTCCTGACTTTC. Translation: CASSPGTGGANVLTF.

The gene calls are TRBV5-1 and TRBJ2-5, with D perhaps matching TRBD1 (5 bases). Germline V gene lookup returns CDR1 SGHRS and CDR2 YFSETQ. Between the trimmed V and J ends, which lost 6 bases and 4 bases, there was a span of 13 bases. The CDR3 sequence is 13 residues long. The CDR3 loop is CASTDPRGETQYF. DNA for the CDR3: TGCGCCAGCACCGATCCAAGGGGAGAGACCCAGTACTTC.

This chain links TRBV3-1 (or the pseudogene TRBV3-2) with TRBJ1-6; D ambiguous. CDR1 is LGHDT, CDR2 YNNKEL, per germline (reference sequence). The CDR3 is 13 amino acids. Deletions cut 1 base from V and 11 bases from J, with 9 bases between. As DNA, the CDR3 is TGTGCCAGCAGCCAAGTCAACACTACACCCCTCCACTTT. Amino acid sequence: CASSQVNTTPLHF.

The gene calls are TRBV2 and TRBJ2-1; D possibly corresponds to TRBD2 (5 bases). The V end was cut by 10 bases, the J end by 8 bases, with 21 bases between. CDR3 length: 14 residues. Germline CDR1 reads SNHLY; CDR2 reads FYNNEI. The CDR3 DNA reads TGTGCCAACTCGAGGGTCCTTAGTTCCGATGAGCAGTTCTTC. It codes for CANSRVLSSDEQFF. Looking up the rest from reference TRBV2 and TRBJ2-1 gives the full variable domain: EPEVTQTPSHQVTQMGQEVILRCVPISNHLYFYWYRQILGQKVEFLVSFYNNEISEKSEIFDDQFSVERPDGSNFTLKIRSTKLEDSAMYFCANSRVLSSDEQFFGPGTRLTVL.

The DNA for the CDR3 is TGTGCCAGCAGCCCCCGTGGAGGGAAGTCGAACACCATATATTTT. This sequence encodes CASSPRGGKSNTIYF. This chain connects TRBV9 to TRBJ1-3; D gene ambiguous. The germline V and J ends were trimmed by 4 bases and 7 bases, with 18 bases remaining between them. This CDR3 region has 15 residues. CDR1 and CDR2 from the germline V gene are SGDLS and YYNGEE.

This chain joins TRBV5-6 and TRBJ2-2; 7 nucleotides line up with TRBD2. J gave up 1 base and V 2 bases, and 2 bases lay outside the gene matches. The CDR3 covers 15 residues. Germline CDR1 is SGHDT and CDR2 is YYEEEE. The CDR3 DNA reads TGTGCCAGCAGCTTCCCGGGAGGGAACACCGGGGAGCTGTTTTTT. Translation gives CASSFPGGNTGELFF.

The chain couples TRBV23-1 to TRBJ1-3; D may be TRBD1 (5 bases). TRBV23-1 belongs to the ORF category, with a function that is uncertain. This CDR3 contains 14 residues. Deletions cut 9 bases from V and 7 bases from J, with 19 bases between. The CDR3 DNA follows: TGCGCCAGTAAATACTCGACAGTCTTCAACACCATATATTTT. Protein product: CASKYSTVFNTIYF.

The chain combines TRBV7-9 with TRBJ2-7; perhaps TRBD2 as D (5 bases). V lost 5 bases and J lost 4, with 12 bases in between. There are 13 residues in the CDR3. Germline V gene lookup returns CDR1 SEHNR and CDR2 FQNEAQ (reference sequence). In nucleotides, the CDR3 is TGTGCCAGCAGCCCTCAAGCGGAGTACGAGCAGTACTTC. It encodes CASSPQAEYEQYF.

This chain uses TRBV27 with TRBJ2-7; TRBD2 matches at 7 bases. V shed 2 bases and J 5 bases; nucleotides not matched to a gene: 3. This CDR3 comprises 13 residues. Germline V gene sequence: CDR1 MNHEY, CDR2 SMNVEV (reference sequence). The CDR3 region is CASSLAGVDEQYF. For the CDR3, the DNA is TGTGCCAGCAGTTTAGCGGGAGTGGACGAGCAGTACTTC.

The chain employs TRBV9 and TRBJ1-4; 9 nucleotides agree with TRBD1. Germline V lookup: CDR1 SGDLS, CDR2 YYNGEE. J was trimmed by 0 bases and V by 2 bases; bases with no gene match: 5. This CDR3 is built from 17 residues. CDR3 sequence: CASSVTGGPPTNEKLFF. The DNA for the CDR3 is TGTGCCAGCAGCGTCACAGGGGGCCCACCAACTAATGAAAAACTGTTTTTT.

V gene TRBV3-1 (or the pseudogene TRBV3-2) combines with J gene TRBJ1-1; possible D gene TRBD1, 5 bases. The germline CDR1 and CDR2 sequences are LGHDT and YNNKEL (reference sequence). With 1 base removed from V and 11 bases from J, the gap between germline ends came to 11 bases. This CDR3 is 12 amino acids long. CDR3 nucleotide sequence: TGTGCCAGCAGCCAAGTAGGACGGGGGGCTTTCTTT. Encoded protein: CASSQVGRGAFF.

The gene calls are TRBV18 and TRBJ1-5; possible D gene TRBD1, 5 bases. V was shortened by 1 base and J by 4 bases, with 8 bases between the two germline ends. Germline values: CDR1 KGHSH, CDR2 LQKENI. There are 14 residues in the CDR3. CDR3: CASSPLSGNQPQHF. DNA for the CDR3: TGTGCCAGCTCACCACTGTCAGGGAATCAGCCCCAGCATTTT.

The gene calls are TRBV7-6 and TRBJ2-7, with D possibly matching TRBD2 (6 bases). The germline CDR1 and CDR2 sequences are SGHVS and FNYEAQ. The V end lost 1 base, the J end lost 6 bases, and 16 bases lay between the germline ends. The CDR3 loop spans 15 amino acids. CDR3 loop: CASSLEFGSVGEQYF. The CDR3 DNA reads TGTGCCAGCAGCTTAGAATTCGGGAGTGTCGGCGAGCAGTACTTC.

The rearrangement joins TRBV10-3 to TRBJ1-4; 7 bases agree with TRBD1. This CDR3 is 13 amino acids long. After removal of 10 bases from V and 8 bases from J, the junction contained 10 bases not matched to a gene. The V gene's germline CDR1 is ENHRY and CDR2 SYGVKD. In DNA form, the CDR3 reads TGTGCCACCAGGGACAGCGTGGGCGAAAAACTGTTTTTT. Protein sequence: CATRDSVGEKLFF.